This T cell receptor beta chain was recovered during a study of post-analysis software for immune sequencing data. Study outcomes and limitations: When patients were compared with controls, five TRBV segments were more frequent, TRBV5-6, TRBV5-1 and TRBV20-1 among them.

Unique molecular identifiers had been added to the TCR beta cDNA libraries. Once roughly 0.85 to 11 million T cells were used, some 500,000 cDNA molecules resulted. Each CDR3 protein gets one entry after TCRdb re-called the PCR reads with MiXCR. The sample holds roughly 160,000 distinct CDR3 sequences, under 40% seen once. There are a few counts of this clonotype. The antigen is not known. This CDR3 contains 17 residues. Germline assignment: CDR1 DFQATT and CDR2 SNEGSKA (reference sequence). The V end lost 0 bases, the J end lost 2 bases, and 19 bases lay between the germline ends. Here the sequenced sample was blood, taken after autologous hematopoietic stem cell transplantation. The origin of this receptor is a girl aged 10-17 years with multiple sclerosis. This chain uses TRBV20-1 with TRBJ2-5; D perhaps matches TRBD1 (6 bases). CDR3 sequence reads: CSARDPRRGQFQETQYF. CDR3 sequence (DNA): TGCAGTGCTAGAGATCCCCGACGCGGACAGTTTCAAGAGACCCAGTACTTC.